Listed below are T cell receptor beta chains from one sample, sequenced in a study of early T cells in non-severe SARS-CoV-2 infection. One entry per CDR3 protein results from TCRdb running MiXCR on the 5' RACE reads. The sample has over 45,000 distinct CDR3 sequences, 6.5% to 7.5% seen once. The source material was whole blood, sampled at baseline. Receptor source: an adult who was a healthcare worker with PCR-confirmed SARS-CoV-2 infection or an uninfected control (not recorded which). Both conserved end residues are part of each CDR3. A D gene is named only where the DNA matches it firmly. Clone size is not always given. Where it is, it says once, few, many or a class for expanded clones.

TRBJ1-1,-,TRBV5-5,-,CASSSYQGPEAFF,TGTGCCAGCAGCTCTTATCAGGGACCTGAAGCTTTCTTT
TRBJ2-2,-,TRBV7-2,-,CASSLEDLAGGELFF,TGTGCCAGCAGCTTAGAAGATTTGGCGGGCGGGGAGCTGTTTTTT
TRBJ2-3,-,TRBV4-3,-,CASSQDGNLQGTQYF,TGCGCCAGCAGCCAAGATGGGAACCTGCAGGGTACGCAGTATTTT
TRBJ2-7,TRBD2,TRBV29-1,many,CSVRGSGGALSEQYF,TGCAGCGTCCGCGGTAGCGGGGGGGCTCTGTCCGAGCAGTACTTC
TRBJ2-7,-,TRBV7-2,-,CASSLGGGSYEQYF,TGTGCCAGCAGCTTAGGGGGCGGCTCCTACGAGCAGTACTTC
TRBJ2-7,-,TRBV24-1,few,CATSRGTEQYF,TGTGCCACCAGCCGGGGGACCGAGCAGTACTTC
TRBJ1-2,-,TRBV7-8,-,CASSPPGNPYGYTF,TGTGCCAGCAGCCCGCCGGGCAACCCCTATGGCTACACCTTC
TRBJ2-2,TRBD2,TRBV24-1,many,CATSDGSGGASGELFF,TGTGCCACCAGTGACGGTAGCGGGGGGGCGAGTGGGGAGCTGTTTTTT
TRBJ1-2,-,TRBV24-1,many,CATSDPREAEDNYGYTF,TGTGCCACCAGTGATCCGAGGGAGGCGGAAGATAACTATGGCTACACCTTC
TRBJ2-3,TRBD2,TRBV11-2,-,CASSLKGGGKSDTQYF,TGTGCCAGCAGCTTAAAGGGCGGGGGGAAATCGGATACGCAGTATTTT
TRBJ2-1,-,TRBV5-4,-,CASSLALGRSYNEQFF,TGTGCCAGCAGCTTGGCATTGGGGCGCTCCTACAATGAGCAGTTCTTC
TRBJ1-5,TRBD1,TRBV19,many,CASSPRRTGSTNQPQHF,TGTGCCAGTAGTCCACGCAGGACAGGATCCACCAATCAGCCCCAGCATTTT
TRBJ2-7,TRBD1,TRBV5-1,many,CASSLTGGFSYEQYF,TGCGCCAGCAGCTTGACAGGGGGCTTCTCCTACGAGCAGTACTTC
TRBJ2-3,-,TRBV7-9,-,CASSSSRMSTDTQYF,TGTGCCAGCAGCTCCTCAAGAATGAGCACAGATACGCAGTATTTT
TRBJ2-5,-,TRBV7-9,-,CASSSSDLTQYF,TGTGCCAGCAGCTCCTCGGATTTGACCCAGTACTTC
TRBJ1-1,-,TRBV6-2/TRBV6-3,-,CASTQGITEAFF,TGTGCCAGCACTCAGGGGATCACTGAAGCTTTCTTT
TRBJ2-5,-,TRBV5-1,many,CASSLASTEETQYF,TGCGCCAGCAGCCTGGCCTCGACGGAGGAGACCCAGTACTTC
TRBJ2-7,-,TRBV20-1,-,CSARDLDTPIYEQYF,TGCAGTGCTAGAGATCTTGACACCCCGATCTACGAGCAGTACTTC